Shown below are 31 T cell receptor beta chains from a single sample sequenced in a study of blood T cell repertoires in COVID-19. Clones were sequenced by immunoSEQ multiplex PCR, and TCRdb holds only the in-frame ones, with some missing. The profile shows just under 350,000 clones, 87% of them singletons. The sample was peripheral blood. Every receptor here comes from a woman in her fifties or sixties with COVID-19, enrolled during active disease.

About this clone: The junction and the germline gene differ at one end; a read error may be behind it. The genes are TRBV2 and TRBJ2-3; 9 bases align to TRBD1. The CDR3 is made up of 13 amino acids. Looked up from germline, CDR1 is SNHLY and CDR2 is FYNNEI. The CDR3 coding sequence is TGTGCCAGTACTCTCTTCTTGACAGGGGGAGACCAATTT. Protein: CASTLFLTGGDQF.

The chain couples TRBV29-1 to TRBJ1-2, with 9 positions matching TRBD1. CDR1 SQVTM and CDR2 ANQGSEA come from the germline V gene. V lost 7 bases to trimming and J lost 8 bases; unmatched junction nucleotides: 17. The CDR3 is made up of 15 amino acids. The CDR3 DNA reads TGCAGCGCCCAAGGACAGGGGTGGGCCGGAGGAGGCTACACCTTC. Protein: CSAQGQGWAGGGYTF.

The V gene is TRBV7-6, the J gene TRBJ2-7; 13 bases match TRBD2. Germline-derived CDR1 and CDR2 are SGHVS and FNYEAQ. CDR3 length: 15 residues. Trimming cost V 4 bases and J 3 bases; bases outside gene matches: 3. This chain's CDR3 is CASSSGTSGNYEQYF. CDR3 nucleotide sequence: TGTGCCAGCAGCTCCGGGACTAGCGGGAACTACGAGCAGTACTTC.

CDR3 coding DNA: TGCAGCGTTGCCCACCTTAGACAGGAAGGCTACACCTTC. Protein: CSVAHLRQEGYTF. The chain employs TRBV29-1 and TRBJ1-2; weak D call: TRBD1 (6 bases). V lost 4 bases to trimming and J lost 8 bases, with 17 bases between them. There are 13 residues in the CDR3. In germline, CDR1 is SQVTM, CDR2 ANQGSEA.

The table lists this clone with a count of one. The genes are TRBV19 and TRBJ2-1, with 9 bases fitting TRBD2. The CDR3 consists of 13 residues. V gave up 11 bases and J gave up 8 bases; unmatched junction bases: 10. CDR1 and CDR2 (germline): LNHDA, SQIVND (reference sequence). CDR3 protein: CASGKTSGHEQFF. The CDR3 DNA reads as TGTGCCTCGGGGAAGACTAGCGGCCATGAGCAGTTCTTC.

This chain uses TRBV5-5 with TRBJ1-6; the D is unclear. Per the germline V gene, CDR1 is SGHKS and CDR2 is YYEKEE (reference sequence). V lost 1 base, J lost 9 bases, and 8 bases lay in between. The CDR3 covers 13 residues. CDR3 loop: CASSLFYGSPLHF. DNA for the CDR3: TGTGCCAGCAGCTTGTTTTACGGTTCACCCCTCCACTTT.

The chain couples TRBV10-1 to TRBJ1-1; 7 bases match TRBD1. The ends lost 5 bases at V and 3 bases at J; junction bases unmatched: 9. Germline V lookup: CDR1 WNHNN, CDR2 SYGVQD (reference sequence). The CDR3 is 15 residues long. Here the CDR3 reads CASSIYRGKDTEAFF. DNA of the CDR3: TGCGCCAGCAGTATATACAGGGGAAAGGACACTGAAGCTTTCTTT.

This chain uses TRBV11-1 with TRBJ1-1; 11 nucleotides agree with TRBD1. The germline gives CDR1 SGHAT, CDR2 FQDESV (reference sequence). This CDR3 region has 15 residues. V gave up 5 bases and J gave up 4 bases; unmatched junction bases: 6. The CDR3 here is CASSPFGTGGTEAFF. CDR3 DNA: TGTGCCAGCAGCCCCTTCGGGACAGGGGGCACTGAAGCTTTCTTT.

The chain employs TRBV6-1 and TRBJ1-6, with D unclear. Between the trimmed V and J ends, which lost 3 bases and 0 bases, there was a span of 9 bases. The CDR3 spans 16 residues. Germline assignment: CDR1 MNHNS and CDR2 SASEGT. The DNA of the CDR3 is TGTGCCAGCAGTGATGTCCTAGGCTCCTATAATTCACCCCTCCACTTT. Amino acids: CASSDVLGSYNSPLHF.

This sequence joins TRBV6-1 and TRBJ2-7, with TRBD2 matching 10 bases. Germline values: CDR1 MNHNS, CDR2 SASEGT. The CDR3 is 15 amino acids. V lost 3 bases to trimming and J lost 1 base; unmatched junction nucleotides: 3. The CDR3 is CASSEGLAHSYEQYF. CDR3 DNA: TGTGCCAGCAGTGAGGGACTAGCGCATTCCTACGAGCAGTACTTC.

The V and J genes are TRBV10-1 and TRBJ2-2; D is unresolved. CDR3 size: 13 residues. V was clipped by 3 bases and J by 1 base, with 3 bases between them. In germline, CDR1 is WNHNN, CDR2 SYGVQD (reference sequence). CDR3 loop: CASSDQNTGELFF. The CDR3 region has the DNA TGCGCCAGCAGTGACCAGAACACCGGGGAGCTGTTTTTT.

CDR3 DNA: TGTGCCAGCAGCGTTACAACCGGGACTAGCGGGAGGGCAGACGAGCAGTACTTC. Translating it yields CASSVTTGTSGRADEQYF. The chain links TRBV9 to TRBJ2-7; TRBD2 matches at 16 bases. Trimming took 2 bases from V and 5 from J; bases not matched to a gene: 10. Germline V gene lookup returns CDR1 SGDLS and CDR2 YYNGEE. The CDR3 runs to 18 residues.

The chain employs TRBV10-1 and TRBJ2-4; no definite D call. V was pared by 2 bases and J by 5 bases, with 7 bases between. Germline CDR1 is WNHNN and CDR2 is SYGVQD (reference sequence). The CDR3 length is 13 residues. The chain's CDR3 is CASSEDQENIQYF. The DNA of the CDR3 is TGCGCCAGCAGTGAGGACCAGGAAAACATTCAGTACTTC.

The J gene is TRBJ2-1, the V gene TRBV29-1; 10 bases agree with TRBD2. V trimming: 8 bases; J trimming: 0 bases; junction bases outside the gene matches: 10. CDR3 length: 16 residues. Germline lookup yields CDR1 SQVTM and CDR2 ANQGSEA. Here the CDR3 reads CSLRGAGGSSYNEQFF. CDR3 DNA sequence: TGCAGCCTAAGGGGAGCGGGAGGGAGCTCCTACAATGAGCAGTTCTTC.

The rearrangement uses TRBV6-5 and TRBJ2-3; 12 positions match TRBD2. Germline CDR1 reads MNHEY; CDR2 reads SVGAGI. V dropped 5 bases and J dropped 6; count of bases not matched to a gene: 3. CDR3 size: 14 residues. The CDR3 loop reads CASSRLAGADTQYF. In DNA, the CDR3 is TGTGCCAGCAGTAGACTAGCGGGAGCCGATACGCAGTATTTT.

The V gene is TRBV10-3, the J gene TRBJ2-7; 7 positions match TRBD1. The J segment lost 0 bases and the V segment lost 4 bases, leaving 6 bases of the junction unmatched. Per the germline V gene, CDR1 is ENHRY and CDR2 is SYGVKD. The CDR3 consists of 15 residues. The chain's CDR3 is CAISGSDRSSYEQYF. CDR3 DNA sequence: TGTGCCATCAGTGGTTCGGACAGGTCCTCCTACGAGCAGTACTTC.

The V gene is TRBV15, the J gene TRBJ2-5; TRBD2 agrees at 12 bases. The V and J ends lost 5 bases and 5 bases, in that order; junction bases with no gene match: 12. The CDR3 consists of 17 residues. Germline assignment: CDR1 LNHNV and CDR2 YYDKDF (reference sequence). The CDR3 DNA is TGTGCCACCAGCCGATACTCTAGCGGGAGGGAAACGGAGACCCAGTACTTC. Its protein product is CATSRYSSGRETETQYF.

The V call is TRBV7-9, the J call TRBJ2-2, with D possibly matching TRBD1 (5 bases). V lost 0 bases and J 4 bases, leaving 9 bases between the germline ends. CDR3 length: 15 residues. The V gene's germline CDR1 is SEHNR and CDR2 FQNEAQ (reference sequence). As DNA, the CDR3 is TGTGCCAGCAGCTTAGCCAGGGCCCTCACCGGGGAGCTGTTTTTT. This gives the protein CASSLARALTGELFF.

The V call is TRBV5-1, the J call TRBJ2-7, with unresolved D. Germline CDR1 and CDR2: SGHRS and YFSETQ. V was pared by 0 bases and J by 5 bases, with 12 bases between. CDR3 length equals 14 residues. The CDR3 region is CASSLGLVADEQYF. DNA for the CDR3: TGCGCCAGCAGCTTGGGTTTGGTTGCGGACGAGCAGTACTTC.

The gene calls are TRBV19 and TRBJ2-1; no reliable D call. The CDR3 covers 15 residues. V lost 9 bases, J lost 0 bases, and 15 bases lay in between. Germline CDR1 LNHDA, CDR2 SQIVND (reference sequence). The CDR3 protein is CASRVAVSSYNEQFF. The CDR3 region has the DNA TGTGCCAGCCGAGTTGCGGTGAGCTCCTACAATGAGCAGTTCTTC.

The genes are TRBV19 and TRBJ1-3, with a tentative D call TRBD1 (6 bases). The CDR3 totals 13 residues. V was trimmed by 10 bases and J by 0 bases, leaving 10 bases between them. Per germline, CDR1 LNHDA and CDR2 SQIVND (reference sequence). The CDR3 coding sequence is TGTGCCACCCGGGACAACTCTGGAAACACCATATATTTT. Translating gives CATRDNSGNTIYF.

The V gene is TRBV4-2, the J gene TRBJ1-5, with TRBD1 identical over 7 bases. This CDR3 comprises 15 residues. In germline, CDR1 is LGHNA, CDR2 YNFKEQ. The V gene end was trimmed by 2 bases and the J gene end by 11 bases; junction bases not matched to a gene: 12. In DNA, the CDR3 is TGTGCCAGCAGCCAAAATGAAGGGGGCCTAACGTCCCAGCATTTT. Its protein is CASSQNEGGLTSQHF.

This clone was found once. The CDR3 is CASIQSGRGYEQYF. The CDR3 DNA follows: TGTGCCAGCATCCAAAGCGGGAGGGGATACGAGCAGTACTTC. This chain connects TRBV7-2 to TRBJ2-7; 10 nucleotides agree with TRBD2. Unmatched junction bases numbered 7, after V lost 7 bases and J lost 4 bases. The CDR3 loop spans 14 amino acids. Per the germline V gene, CDR1 is SGHTA and CDR2 is FQGNSA.

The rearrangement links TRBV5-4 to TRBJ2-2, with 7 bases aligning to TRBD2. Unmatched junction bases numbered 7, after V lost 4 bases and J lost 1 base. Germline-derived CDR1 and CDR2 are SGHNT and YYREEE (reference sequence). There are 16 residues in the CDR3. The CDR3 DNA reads TGTGCCAGCAGCCCCTCGGGGGGTCGGAACACCGGGGAGCTGTTTTTT. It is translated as CASSPSGGRNTGELFF.

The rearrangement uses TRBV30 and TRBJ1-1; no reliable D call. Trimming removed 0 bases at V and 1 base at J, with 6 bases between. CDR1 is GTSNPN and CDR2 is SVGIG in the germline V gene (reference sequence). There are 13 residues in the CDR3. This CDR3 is CAWSVRQNTEAFF. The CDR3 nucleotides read TGTGCCTGGAGTGTTCGACAGAACACTGAAGCTTTCTTT. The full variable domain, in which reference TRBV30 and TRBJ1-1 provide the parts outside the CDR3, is SQTIHQWPATLVQPVGSPLSLECTVEGTSNPNLYWYRQAAGRGLQLLFYSVGIGQISSEVPQNLSASRPQDRQFILSSKKLLLSDSGFYLCAWSVRQNTEAFFGQGTRLTVV.

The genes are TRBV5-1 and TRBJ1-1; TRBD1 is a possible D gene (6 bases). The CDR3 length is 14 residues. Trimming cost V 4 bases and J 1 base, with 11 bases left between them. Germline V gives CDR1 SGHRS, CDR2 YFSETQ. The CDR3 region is CASSDGTPNTEAFF. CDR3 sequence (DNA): TGCGCCAGCAGCGACGGGACACCGAACACTGAAGCTTTCTTT. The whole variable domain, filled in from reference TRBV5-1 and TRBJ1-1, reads KAGVTQTPRYLIKTRGQQVTLSCSPISGHRSVSWYQQTPGQGLQFLFEYFSETQRNKGNFPGRFSGRQFSNSRSEMNVSTLELGDSALYLCASSDGTPNTEAFFGQGTRLTVV.

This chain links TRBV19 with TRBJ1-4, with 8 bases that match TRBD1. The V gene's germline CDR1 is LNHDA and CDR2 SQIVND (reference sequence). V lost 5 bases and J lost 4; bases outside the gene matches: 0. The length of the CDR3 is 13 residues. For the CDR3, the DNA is TGTGCCAGTAGTGACAGGGGTAATGAAAAACTGTTTTTT. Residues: CASSDRGNEKLFF. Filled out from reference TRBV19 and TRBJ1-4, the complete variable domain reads DGGITQSPKYLFRKEGQNVTLSCEQNLNHDAMYWYRQDPGQGLRLIYYSQIVNDFQKGDIAEGYSVSREKKESFPLTVTSAQKNPTAFYLCASSDRGNEKLFFGSGTQLSVL.

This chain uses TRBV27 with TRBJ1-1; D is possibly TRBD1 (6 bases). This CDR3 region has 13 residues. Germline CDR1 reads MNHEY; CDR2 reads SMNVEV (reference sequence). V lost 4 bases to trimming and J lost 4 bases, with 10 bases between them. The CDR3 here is CASSSLTGTEAFF. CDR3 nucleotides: TGTGCCAGCAGTTCATTGACAGGCACTGAAGCTTTCTTT.

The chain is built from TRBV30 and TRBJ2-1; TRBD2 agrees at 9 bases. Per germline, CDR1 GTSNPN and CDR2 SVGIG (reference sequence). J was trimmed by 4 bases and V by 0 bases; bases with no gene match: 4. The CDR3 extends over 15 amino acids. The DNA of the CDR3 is TGTGCCTGGAGTGTACGGCTAGCGGGGTACAATGAGCAGTTCTTC. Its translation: CAWSVRLAGYNEQFF.

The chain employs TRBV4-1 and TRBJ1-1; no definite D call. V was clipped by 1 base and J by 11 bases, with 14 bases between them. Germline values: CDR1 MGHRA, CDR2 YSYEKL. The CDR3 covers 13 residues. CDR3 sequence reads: CASSQGPKSGAFF. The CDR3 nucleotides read TGCGCCAGCAGCCAAGGGCCGAAAAGCGGGGCTTTCTTT.

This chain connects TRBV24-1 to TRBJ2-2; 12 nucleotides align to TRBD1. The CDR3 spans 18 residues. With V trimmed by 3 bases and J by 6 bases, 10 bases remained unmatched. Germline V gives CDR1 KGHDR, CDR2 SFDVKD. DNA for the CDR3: TGTGCCACCAGTGATCGGGGGAGGGACAGGGGGCGCCCCGGGGAGCTGTTTTTT. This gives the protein CATSDRGRDRGRPGELFF.